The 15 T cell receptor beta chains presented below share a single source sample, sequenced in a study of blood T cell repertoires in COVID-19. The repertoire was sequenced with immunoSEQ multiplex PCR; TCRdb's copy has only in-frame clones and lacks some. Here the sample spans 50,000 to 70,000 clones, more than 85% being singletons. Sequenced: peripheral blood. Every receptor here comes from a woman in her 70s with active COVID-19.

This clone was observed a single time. The CDR3 nucleotides read TGTGCCAGCAGCGGGACTAGCGGCTCCTACGAGCAGTACTTC. This codes for CASSGTSGSYEQYF. This chain uses TRBV11-2 with TRBJ2-7; TRBD2 agrees at 11 bases. The V gene's germline CDR1 is SGHAT and CDR2 FQNNGV. The CDR3 consists of 14 residues. With V trimmed by 5 bases and J by 0 bases, 0 bases remained unmatched.

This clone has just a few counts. The CDR3: CATNGVRTINQPQHF. DNA for the CDR3: TGTGCCACTAACGGGGTAAGGACTATCAATCAGCCCCAGCATTTT. The V gene is TRBV28, the J gene TRBJ1-5; the D is unclear. V lost 10 bases and J lost 3, with 19 bases in between. In germline, CDR1 is MDHEN, CDR2 SYDVKM. The CDR3 has 15 residues.

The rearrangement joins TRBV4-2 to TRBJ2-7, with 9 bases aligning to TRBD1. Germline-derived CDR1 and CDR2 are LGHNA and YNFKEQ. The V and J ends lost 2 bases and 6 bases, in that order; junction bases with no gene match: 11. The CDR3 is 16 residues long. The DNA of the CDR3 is TGTGCCAGCAGCCAATATAACCGGGACAGGGAAGGCGAGCAGTACTTC. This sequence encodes CASSQYNRDREGEQYF.

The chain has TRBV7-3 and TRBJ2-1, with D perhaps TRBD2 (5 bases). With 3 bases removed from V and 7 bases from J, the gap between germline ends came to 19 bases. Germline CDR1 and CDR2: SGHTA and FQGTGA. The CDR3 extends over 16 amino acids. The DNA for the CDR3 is TGTGCCAGCAGCTTCAAGACTACTTTATTGGGGAATGAGCAGTTCTTC. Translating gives CASSFKTTLLGNEQFF. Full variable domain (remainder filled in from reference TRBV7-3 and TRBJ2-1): GAGVSQTPSNKVTEKGKYVELRCDPISGHTALYWYRQSLGQGPEFLIYFQGTGAADDSGLPNDRFFAVRPEGSVSTLKIQRTERGDSAVYLCASSFKTTLLGNEQFFGPGTRLTVL.

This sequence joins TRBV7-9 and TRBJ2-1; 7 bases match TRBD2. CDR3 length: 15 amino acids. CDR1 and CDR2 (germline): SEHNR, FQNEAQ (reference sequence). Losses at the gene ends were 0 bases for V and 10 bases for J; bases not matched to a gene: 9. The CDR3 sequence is CASSLASGGDREQFF. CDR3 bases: TGTGCCAGCAGCTTAGCGTCTGGGGGGGATCGAGAGCAGTTCTTC.

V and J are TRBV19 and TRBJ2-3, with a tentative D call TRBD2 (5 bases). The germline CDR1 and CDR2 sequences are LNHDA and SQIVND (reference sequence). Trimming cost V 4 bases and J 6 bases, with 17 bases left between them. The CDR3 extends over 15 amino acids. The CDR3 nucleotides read TGTGCCAGTAGTACGCCACTAGAATTTTCCGATACGCAGTATTTT. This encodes CASSTPLEFSDTQYF.

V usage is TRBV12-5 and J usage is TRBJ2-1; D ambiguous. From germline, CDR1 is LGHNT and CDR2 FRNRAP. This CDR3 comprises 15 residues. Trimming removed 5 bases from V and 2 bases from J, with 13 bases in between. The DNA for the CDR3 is TGTGCTAGTGGTACAATTAGTGGGCCCTACAATGAGCAGTTCTTC. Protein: CASGTISGPYNEQFF.

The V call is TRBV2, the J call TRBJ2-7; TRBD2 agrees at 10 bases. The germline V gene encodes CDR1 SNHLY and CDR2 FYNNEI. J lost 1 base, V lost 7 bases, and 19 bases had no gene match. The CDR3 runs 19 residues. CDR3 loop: CASKLTGTLAGVRSYEQYF. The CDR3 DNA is TGTGCCAGCAAACTGACAGGGACGCTAGCGGGAGTTCGTTCCTACGAGCAGTACTTC.

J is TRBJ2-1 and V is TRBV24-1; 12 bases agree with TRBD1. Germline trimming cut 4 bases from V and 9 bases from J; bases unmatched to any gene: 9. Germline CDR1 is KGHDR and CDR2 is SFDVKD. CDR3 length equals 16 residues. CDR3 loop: CATSERPGQGAIEQFF. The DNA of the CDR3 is TGTGCCACCAGTGAAAGACCGGGACAGGGGGCGATTGAGCAGTTCTTC.

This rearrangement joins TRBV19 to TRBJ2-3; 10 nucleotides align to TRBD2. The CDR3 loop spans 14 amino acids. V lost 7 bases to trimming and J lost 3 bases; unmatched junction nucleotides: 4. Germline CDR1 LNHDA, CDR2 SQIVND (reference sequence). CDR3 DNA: TGTGCCAGTAAGCGGGAGGGCCGTACAGATACGCAGTATTTT. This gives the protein CASKREGRTDTQYF.

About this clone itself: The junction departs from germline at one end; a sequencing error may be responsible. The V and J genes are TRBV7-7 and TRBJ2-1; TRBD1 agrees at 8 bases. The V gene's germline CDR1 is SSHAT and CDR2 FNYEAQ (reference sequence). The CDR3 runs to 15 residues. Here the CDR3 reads CASSLENDRGNEQFF. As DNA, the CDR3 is TGTGCTAGCAGCTTAGAGAACGACAGGGGCAATGAGCAGTTCTTC.

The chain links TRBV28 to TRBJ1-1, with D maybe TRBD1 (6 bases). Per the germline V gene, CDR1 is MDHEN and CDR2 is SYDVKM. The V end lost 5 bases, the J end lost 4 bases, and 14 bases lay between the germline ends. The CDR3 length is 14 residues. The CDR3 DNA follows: TGTGCCAGCAGTACCTACAGGGTGGGCACTGAAGCTTTCTTT. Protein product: CASSTYRVGTEAFF. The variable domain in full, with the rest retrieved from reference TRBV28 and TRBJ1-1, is DVKVTQSSRYLVKRTGEKVFLECVQDMDHENMFWYRQDPGLGLRLIYFSYDVKMKEKGDIPEGYSVSREKKERFSLILESASTNQTSMYLCASSTYRVGTEAFFGQGTRLTVV.

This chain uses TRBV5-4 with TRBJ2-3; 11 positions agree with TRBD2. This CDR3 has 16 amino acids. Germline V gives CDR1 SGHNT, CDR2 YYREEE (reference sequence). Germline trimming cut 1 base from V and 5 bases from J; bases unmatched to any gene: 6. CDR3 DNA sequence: TGTGCCAGCAGCTTGAAACTAGCGGGAGTCAAAGATACGCAGTATTTT. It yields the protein CASSLKLAGVKDTQYF.

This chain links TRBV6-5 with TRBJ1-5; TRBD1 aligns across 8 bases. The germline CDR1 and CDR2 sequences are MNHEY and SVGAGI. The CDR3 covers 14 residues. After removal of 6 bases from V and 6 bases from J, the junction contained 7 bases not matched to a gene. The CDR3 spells CASSQTGVTQPQHF. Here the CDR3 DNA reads TGTGCCAGCAGCCAGACAGGGGTCACTCAGCCCCAGCATTTT.

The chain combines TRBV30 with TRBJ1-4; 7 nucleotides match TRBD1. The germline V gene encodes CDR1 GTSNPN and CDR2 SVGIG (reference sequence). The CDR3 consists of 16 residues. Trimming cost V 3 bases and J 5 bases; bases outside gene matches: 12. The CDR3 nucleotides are TGTGCCTGGAGCGAACCCCGGACAGGTGTGAATGAAAAACTGTTTTTT. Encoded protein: CAWSEPRTGVNEKLFF.